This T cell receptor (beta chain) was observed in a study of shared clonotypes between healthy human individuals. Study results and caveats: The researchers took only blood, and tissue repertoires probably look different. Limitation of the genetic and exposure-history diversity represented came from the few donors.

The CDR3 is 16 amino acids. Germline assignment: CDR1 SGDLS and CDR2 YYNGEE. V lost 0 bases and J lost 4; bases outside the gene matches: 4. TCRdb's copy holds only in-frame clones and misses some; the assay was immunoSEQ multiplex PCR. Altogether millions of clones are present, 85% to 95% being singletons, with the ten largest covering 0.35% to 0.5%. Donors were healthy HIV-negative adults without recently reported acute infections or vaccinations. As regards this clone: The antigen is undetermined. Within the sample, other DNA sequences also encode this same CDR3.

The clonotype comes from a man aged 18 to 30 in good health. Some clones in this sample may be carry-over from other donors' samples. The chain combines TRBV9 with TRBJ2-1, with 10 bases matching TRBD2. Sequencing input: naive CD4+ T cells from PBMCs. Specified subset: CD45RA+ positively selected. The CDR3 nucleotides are TGTGCCAGCAGCGTAGGAGGACTAGCGGTTTACAATGAGCAGTTCTTC. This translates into CASSVGGLAVYNEQFF.